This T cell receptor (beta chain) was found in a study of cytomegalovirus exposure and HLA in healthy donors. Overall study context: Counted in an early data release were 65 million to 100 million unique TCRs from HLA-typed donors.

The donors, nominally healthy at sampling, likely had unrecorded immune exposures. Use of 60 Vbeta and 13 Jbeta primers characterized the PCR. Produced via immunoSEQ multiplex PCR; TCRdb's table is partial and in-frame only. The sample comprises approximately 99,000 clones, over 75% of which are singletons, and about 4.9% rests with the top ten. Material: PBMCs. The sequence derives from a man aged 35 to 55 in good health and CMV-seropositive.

The CDR3 sequence is CASSSPPSGTYEQYF. The CDR3 nucleotides read TGTGCCAGCAGTTCCCCCCCTAGCGGGACCTACGAGCAGTACTTC. This chain connects TRBV6-6 to TRBJ2-7; TRBD2 aligns across 9 bases. CDR3 length: 15 residues. CDR1 is MNHNY and CDR2 is SVGAGI in the germline V gene (reference sequence). Trimming took 4 bases from V and 2 from J; bases not matched to a gene: 6.